This TCR beta chain was recovered during a study of OX40 agonist ivuxolimab in advanced cancers. This CDR3 comprises 12 residues. Trimming removed 5 bases at V and 9 bases at J, with 11 bases between. CDR1 is SGHTA, CDR2 FQGNSA, per germline. With regard to this clone: Its antigen is not known.

Notes on the study in general: Normalized T-cell clonal expansion was also low in a subset of nonresponders. Researchers report that CD8+ T cells had, on average, more expanded clones than CD4+.

Sequenced by immunoSEQ multiplex PCR; TCRdb stores in-frame clones only, minus some. This sample has 45,000 to 75,000 clones; about 85% occur once, and the top ten carry about 1.2%. This sample comprised CD4+ or CD8+ T cells sorted from blood, obtained in a trial of the OX40 agonist ivuxolimab. The V call is TRBV7-2, the J call TRBJ2-1; D uncertain. This receptor was taken from an adult with an advanced solid tumor such as melanoma, head and neck, liver or kidney cancer. The CDR3 coding sequence is TGTGCCAGCAGCCCGAGTAGAGTTGAGCAGTTCTTC. Encoded protein: CASSPSRVEQFF.